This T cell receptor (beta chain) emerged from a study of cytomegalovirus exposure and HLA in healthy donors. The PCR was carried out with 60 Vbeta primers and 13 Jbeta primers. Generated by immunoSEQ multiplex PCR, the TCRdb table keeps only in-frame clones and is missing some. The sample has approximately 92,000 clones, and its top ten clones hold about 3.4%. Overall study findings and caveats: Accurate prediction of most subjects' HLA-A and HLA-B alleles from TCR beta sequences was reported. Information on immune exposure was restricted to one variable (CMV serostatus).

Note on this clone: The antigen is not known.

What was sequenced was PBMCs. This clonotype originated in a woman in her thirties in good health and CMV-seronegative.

This chain's CDR3 is CASSQGGQSNYGYTF. The CDR3 nucleotides are TGCGCCAGCAGCCAAGGCGGACAGTCTAACTATGGCTACACCTTC. The chain is built from TRBV4-1 and TRBJ1-2, with D perhaps TRBD1 (6 bases). The CDR3 has 15 amino acids. Germline V gene sequence: CDR1 MGHRA, CDR2 YSYEKL. V dropped 1 base and J dropped 0 bases, with 9 bases sitting between them.